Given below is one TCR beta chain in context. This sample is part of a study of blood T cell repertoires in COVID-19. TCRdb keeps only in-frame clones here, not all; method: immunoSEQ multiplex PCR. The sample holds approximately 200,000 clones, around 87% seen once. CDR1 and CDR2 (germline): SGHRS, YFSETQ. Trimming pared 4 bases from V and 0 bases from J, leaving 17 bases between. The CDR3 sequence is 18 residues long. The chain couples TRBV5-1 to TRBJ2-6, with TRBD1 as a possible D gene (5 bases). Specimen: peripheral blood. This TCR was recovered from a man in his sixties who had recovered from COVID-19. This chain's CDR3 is CASSPTLDGHSGANVLTF. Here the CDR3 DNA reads TGCGCCAGCAGCCCTACCCTCGACGGACACTCTGGGGCCAACGTCCTGACTTTC.